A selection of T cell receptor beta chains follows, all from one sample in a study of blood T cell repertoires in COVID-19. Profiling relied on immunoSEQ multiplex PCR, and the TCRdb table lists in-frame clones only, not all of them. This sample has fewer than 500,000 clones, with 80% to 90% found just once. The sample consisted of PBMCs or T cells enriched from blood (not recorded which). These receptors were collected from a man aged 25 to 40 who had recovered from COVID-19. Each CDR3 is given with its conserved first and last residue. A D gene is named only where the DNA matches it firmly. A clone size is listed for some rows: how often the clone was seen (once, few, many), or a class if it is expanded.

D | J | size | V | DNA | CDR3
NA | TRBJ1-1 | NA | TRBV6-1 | TGTGCCAGCAGTGAAGGGCAGGAGAACACTGAAGCTTTCTTT | CASSEGQENTEAFF
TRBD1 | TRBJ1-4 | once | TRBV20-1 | TGCAGTGCTCCGGACAGGATGAAACTGTTTTTT | CSAPDRMKLFF
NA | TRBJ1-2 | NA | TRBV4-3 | TGCGCCAGCAGCCAAGGGATAATCGGGGGCTACACCTTC | CASSQGIIGGYTF
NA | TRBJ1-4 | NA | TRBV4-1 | TGCGCCAGCAGCCAACTCCCGCCAGGGTGGAATGAAAAACTGTTTTTT | CASSQLPPGWNEKLFF
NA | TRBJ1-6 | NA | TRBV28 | TGTGCCAGCAGTTCCCATACAACCCCGGGGAATTCACCCCTCCACTTT | CASSSHTTPGNSPLHF
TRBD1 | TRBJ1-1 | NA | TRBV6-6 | TGTGCCAGCAGTTCCCGACAGGGAACGCGCACTGAAGCTTTCTTT | CASSSRQGTRTEAFF
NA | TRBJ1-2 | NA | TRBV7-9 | TGTGCCAGCAGCTTACCGGGGGGCAGTGGCTACACCTTC | CASSLPGGSGYTF
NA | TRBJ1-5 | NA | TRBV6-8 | TGTGCCAGCAGTTACTCGATGTCGGGACAAATTAGGGATAGCAATCAGCCCCAGCATTTT | CASSYSMSGQIRDSNQPQHF
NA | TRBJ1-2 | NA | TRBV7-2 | TGTGCCAGCAGCTTCCATGACAAGGCTGGGTACACCTTC | CASSFHDKAGYTF
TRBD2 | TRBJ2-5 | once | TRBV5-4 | TGTGCCAGCAGCTTAGATGGACTAGCGGGGCAAGAGACCCAGTACTTC | CASSLDGLAGQETQYF
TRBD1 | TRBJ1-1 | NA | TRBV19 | TGTGCCAGTAGTATTTTCGCAGGGGGTAACACTGAAGCTTTCTTT | CASSIFAGGNTEAFF
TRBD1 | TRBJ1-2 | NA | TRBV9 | TGTGCCAGCAGCGCAAACGGACAGGGGAGAGGTGGCTACACCTTC | CASSANGQGRGGYTF
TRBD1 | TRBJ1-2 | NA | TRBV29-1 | TGCAGCGGGGGGACAGGGACTCCCTATGGCTACACCTTC | CSGGTGTPYGYTF
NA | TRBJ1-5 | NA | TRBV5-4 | TGTGCCAGCAGCGGCGGGCCTCCCGGGAGTCAGCCCCAGCATTTT | CASSGGPPGSQPQHF
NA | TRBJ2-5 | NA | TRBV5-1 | TGCGCCAGCAGCTTAAGAGGGCCGCCTCCGCAAGAGACCCAGTACTTC | CASSLRGPPPQETQYF
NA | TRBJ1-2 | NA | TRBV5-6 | TGTGCCAGCAGCCCGGTTCAGGCGAGCTATGGCTACACCTTC | CASSPVQASYGYTF
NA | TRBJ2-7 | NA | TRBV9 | TGTGCCAGCAGCGGGAGGACCTACGAGCAGTACTTC | CASSGRTYEQYF
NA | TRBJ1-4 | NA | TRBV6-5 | TGTGCCAGCCTCAAAGGACGCGCGGGTGAAAAACTGTTTTTT | CASLKGRAGEKLFF
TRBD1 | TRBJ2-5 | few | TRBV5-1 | TGCGCCAGCAGCTTAATCACACAGGGGGCTTCAGAGACCCAGTACTTC | CASSLITQGASETQYF
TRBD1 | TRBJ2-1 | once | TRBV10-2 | TGCGCCAGCTGCGACAGGGGGCTTCAGGATGAGCAGTTCTTC | CASCDRGLQDEQFF
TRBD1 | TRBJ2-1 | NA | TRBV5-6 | TGTGCCAGCAGCTACGGGGACAGGGCGAATGAGCAGTTCTTC | CASSYGDRANEQFF
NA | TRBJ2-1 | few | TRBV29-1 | TGCAGCGTTGAAGGTGCTACTCAGGTCGCCAATGAGCAGTTCTTC | CSVEGATQVANEQFF
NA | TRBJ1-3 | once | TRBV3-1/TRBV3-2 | TGTGCCAGCAGCCCCGGCGGGTTCTCTGGAAACACCATATATTTT | CASSPGGFSGNTIYF
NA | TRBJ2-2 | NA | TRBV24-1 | TGTGCCACCAGTGGTGGCCGGGACACCGGGGAGCTGTTTTTT | CATSGGRDTGELFF
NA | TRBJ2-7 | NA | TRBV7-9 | TGTGCCAGCAGCTCCGACAACTACGAGCAGTACTTC | CASSSDNYEQYF
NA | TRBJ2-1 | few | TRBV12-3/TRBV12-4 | TGTGCCAGCAGGATTAGCTATGAGCAGTTCTTC | CASRISYEQFF
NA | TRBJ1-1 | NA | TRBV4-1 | TGCGCCAGCAGCCAGAGGACTATGAACACTGAAGCTTTCTTT | CASSQRTMNTEAFF
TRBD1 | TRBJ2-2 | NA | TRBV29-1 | TGCAGCGTTGAATTACCGGGACAGGGGTCGGAGCTGTTTTTT | CSVELPGQGSELFF
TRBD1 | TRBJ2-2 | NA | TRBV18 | TGTGCCAGCTCATTATCGACAGGGACCATCACCGGGGAGCTGTTTTTT | CASSLSTGTITGELFF
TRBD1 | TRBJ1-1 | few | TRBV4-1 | TGCGCCAGCAGGTGGACAGGGGGTACTGAAGCTTTCTTT | CASRWTGGTEAFF
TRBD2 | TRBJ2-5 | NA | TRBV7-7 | TGTGCCAGCAGCTTCACTCCGACTAGCGCCGGGCAGACCCAGTACTTC | CASSFTPTSAGQTQYF
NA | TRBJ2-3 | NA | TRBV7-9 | TGTGCCAGCAGCTTTGGGGGGTCCACAGATACGCAGTATTTT | CASSFGGSTDTQYF
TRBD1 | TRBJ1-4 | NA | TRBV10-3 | TGTGCCATCAGTGACCGGGGACAGGGGGACGAAAAACTGTTTTTT | CAISDRGQGDEKLFF
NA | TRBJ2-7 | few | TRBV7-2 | TGTGCCAGCAGCTTAGGGTTACCTACCCTCGGTTACGAGCAGTACTTC | CASSLGLPTLGYEQYF
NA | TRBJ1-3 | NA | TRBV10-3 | TGTGCCATCAGTGAGTCGACAGTCAGGGGAAACACCATATATTTT | CAISESTVRGNTIYF
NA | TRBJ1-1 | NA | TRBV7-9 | TGTGCCAGCAGCTTCTCCAGTATGAACACTGAAGCTTTCTTT | CASSFSSMNTEAFF
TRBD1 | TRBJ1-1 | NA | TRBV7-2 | TGTGCCAGCAGCTCGTCTGGGACAGGGATGGGTGAAGCTTTCTTT | CASSSSGTGMGEAFF
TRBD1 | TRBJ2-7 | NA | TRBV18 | TGTGCCAGCTCACGAAGGACAGGGGGATTCTACGAGCAGTACTTC | CASSRRTGGFYEQYF
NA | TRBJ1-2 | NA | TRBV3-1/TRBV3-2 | TGTGCCAGCAGCCCCATGGACTCTGATGGCTACACCTTC | CASSPMDSDGYTF
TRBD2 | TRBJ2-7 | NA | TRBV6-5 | TGTGCCAGCAGACAACTAGCGGGGGGCTCCCACGAGCAGTACTTC | CASRQLAGGSHEQYF
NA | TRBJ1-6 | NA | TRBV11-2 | TGTGCCAGCAGCTTATCCCTTATCCTTACCGATTCCAGGTATCCTCCCCTCCACTTT | CASSLSLILTDSRYPPLHF
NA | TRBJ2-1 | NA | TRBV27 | TGTGCCAGCAGTTTATTCCCCCAGGGTGAGCAGTTCTTC | CASSLFPQGEQFF
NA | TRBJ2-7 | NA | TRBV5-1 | TGCGCCAGCCGACCCTGGGGCAGCTCCTACGAGCAGTACTTC | CASRPWGSSYEQYF
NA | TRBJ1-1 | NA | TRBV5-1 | TGCGCCAGCTGGGGGCAGGGAAGCACTGAAGCTTTCTTT | CASWGQGSTEAFF
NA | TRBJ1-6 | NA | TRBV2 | TGTGCCAGCAGTGAAGCCCGAGGCTCCTATAATTCACCCCTCCACTTT | CASSEARGSYNSPLHF
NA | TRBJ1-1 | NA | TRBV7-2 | TGTGCCAGCAGCTTCACTGAGAACACTGAAGCTTTCTTT | CASSFTENTEAFF
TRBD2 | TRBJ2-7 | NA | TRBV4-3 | TGCGCCAGCAGCCAAGATCGCGGGGGGGCTTGGGAGCAGTACTTC | CASSQDRGGAWEQYF
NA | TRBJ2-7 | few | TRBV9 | TGTGCCAGCAGCGTATTGGGAGATGCCTACGAGCAGTACTTC | CASSVLGDAYEQYF
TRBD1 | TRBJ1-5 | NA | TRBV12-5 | TGTGCTAGTGGTTACGGACAGGGGGATCAGCCCCAGCATTTT | CASGYGQGDQPQHF
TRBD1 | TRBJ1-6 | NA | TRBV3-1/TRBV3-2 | TGTGCCAGCAGCGGACGAGGGGGCGCCTATAATTCACCCCTCCACTTT | CASSGRGGAYNSPLHF
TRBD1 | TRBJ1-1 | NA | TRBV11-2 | TGTGCCAGCAGCTTAGAACCCCTAGTGACAGGGATGAGAACTGAAGCTTTCTTT | CASSLEPLVTGMRTEAFF
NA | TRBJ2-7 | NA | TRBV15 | TGTGCCACCAGCAGAGATTTGTTGGAAATTGGGGGCCCGGGCTACGAGCAGTACTTC | CATSRDLLEIGGPGYEQYF
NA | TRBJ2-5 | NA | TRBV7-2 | TGTGCCAGCAGCTCGAGAGGCTTAGAGACCCAGTACTTC | CASSSRGLETQYF
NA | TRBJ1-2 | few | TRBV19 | TGTGCCAGTAGTCAACAGGCTTCGGGTGGCTACACCTTC | CASSQQASGGYTF
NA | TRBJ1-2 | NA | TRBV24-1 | TGTGCCACCAGTCCCTGGGACATTAAGAACTATGGCTACACCTTC | CATSPWDIKNYGYTF
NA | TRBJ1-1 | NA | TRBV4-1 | TGCGCCAGCAGCCAAGATCAGGGCAGTGAAGCTTTCTTT | CASSQDQGSEAFF
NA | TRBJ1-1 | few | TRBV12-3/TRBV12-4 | TGTGCCAGCAGTTTAGTTCGGCCAGGTGAAGCTTTCTTT | CASSLVRPGEAFF
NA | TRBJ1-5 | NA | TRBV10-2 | TGCGCCAGCACCGGGGCGGGGACCAATCAGCCCCAGCATTTT | CASTGAGTNQPQHF